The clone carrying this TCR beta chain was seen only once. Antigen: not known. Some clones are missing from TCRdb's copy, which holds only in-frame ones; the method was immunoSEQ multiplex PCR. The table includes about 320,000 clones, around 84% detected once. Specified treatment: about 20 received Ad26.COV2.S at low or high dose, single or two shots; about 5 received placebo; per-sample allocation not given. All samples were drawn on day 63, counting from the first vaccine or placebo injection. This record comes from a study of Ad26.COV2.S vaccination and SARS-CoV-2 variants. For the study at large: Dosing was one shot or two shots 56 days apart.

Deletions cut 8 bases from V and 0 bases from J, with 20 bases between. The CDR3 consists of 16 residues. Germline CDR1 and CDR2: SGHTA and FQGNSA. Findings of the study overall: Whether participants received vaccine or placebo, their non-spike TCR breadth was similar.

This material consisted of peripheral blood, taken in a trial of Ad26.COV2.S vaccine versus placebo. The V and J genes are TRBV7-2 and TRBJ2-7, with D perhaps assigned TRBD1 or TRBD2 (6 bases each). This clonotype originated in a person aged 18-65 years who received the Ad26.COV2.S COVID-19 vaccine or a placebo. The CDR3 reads CASSGGPDPSSYEQYF. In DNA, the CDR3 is TGTGCCAGCTCCGGGGGCCCCGACCCCTCCTCCTACGAGCAGTACTTC. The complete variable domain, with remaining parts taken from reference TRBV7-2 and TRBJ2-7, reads GAGVSQSPSNKVTEKGKDVELRCDPISGHTALYWYRQSLGQGLEFLIYFQGNSAPDKSGLPSDRFSAERTGGSVSTLTIQRTQQEDSAVYLCASSGGPDPSSYEQYFGPGTRLTVT.